The 30 T cell receptor beta chains below were found in one sample sequenced in a study of blood T cell repertoires in COVID-19. Clones were read by immunoSEQ multiplex PCR, and TCRdb kept only the in-frame ones, dropping some. The profile shows about 82,000 clones, 85% of them singletons. The sample comprised peripheral blood. The receptor source for this set is an older man with active or convalescent COVID-19.

This sequence joins TRBV5-1 and TRBJ1-1; weak D call: TRBD1 (5 bases). The germline V gene has CDR1 SGHRS and CDR2 YFSETQ. The V and J ends lost 0 bases and 0 bases respectively, with 12 bases between them. The CDR3 covers 16 residues. CDR3: CASSLEKTELNTEAFF. The DNA for the CDR3 is TGCGCCAGCAGCTTGGAAAAGACAGAGCTGAACACTGAAGCTTTCTTT.

The V and J genes are TRBV5-4 and TRBJ2-7; possibly TRBD1 for D (6 bases). Deletions cut 0 bases from V and 6 bases from J, with 13 bases between. The germline V gene has CDR1 SGHNT and CDR2 YYREEE (reference sequence). This CDR3 comprises 14 residues. The CDR3 loop is CASSLDRVVGEQYV. CDR3 sequence (DNA): TGTGCCAGCAGCTTGGACAGGGTCGTAGGCGAGCAGTACGTC.

The V gene is TRBV7-2, the J gene TRBJ1-1; D is uncertain. The CDR3 totals 13 residues. The V gene's germline CDR1 is SGHTA and CDR2 FQGNSA. The germline V and J ends were trimmed by 3 bases and 3 bases, with 8 bases remaining between them. CDR3: CASSFADYTEAFF. DNA for the CDR3: TGTGCCAGCAGCTTTGCAGACTACACTGAAGCTTTCTTT. The full variable domain, in which reference TRBV7-2 and TRBJ1-1 provide the parts outside the CDR3, is GAGVSQSPSNKVTEKGKDVELRCDPISGHTALYWYRQSLGQGLEFLIYFQGNSAPDKSGLPSDRFSAERTGGSVSTLTIQRTQQEDSAVYLCASSFADYTEAFFGQGTRLTVV.

This clone was counted a few times. V and J are TRBV9 and TRBJ1-5, with D hard to call. The germline CDR1 and CDR2 sequences are SGDLS and YYNGEE. The CDR3 is made up of 15 amino acids. Trimming left V 3 bases short and J 7 bases short, with 17 bases between. CDR3 in DNA: TGTGCCAGCAGCGACAGCGGAGCCTTCGGCCAGCCCCAGCATTTT. Residues: CASSDSGAFGQPQHF.

This clone was found once. The chain employs TRBV27 and TRBJ2-5; no reliable D call. The length of the CDR3 is 14 residues. Trimming took off 0 bases at V and 5 bases at J, with 10 bases between the two ends. Germline loops: CDR1 MNHEY, CDR2 SMNVEV (reference sequence). CDR3 amino acids: CASSLSMQAETQYF. The CDR3 DNA is TGTGCCAGCAGTTTATCGATGCAGGCGGAGACCCAGTACTTC.

The V and J genes are TRBV19 and TRBJ2-6, with 7 bases identical to TRBD1. Trimming cost V 7 bases and J 2 bases; bases outside gene matches: 8. The CDR3 runs to 16 residues. Germline V lookup: CDR1 LNHDA, CDR2 SQIVND (reference sequence). As DNA, the CDR3 is TGTGCCAGTAACAGGGGAGAGGGGACTGGGGCCAACGTCCTGACTTTC. As protein: CASNRGEGTGANVLTF.

The sample holds a few counts of this clone. CDR3 bases: TGTGCCAGCAGCTTACCGGGGGGTGAGCAGTTCTTC. It translates to CASSLPGGEQFF. This sequence joins TRBV11-3 and TRBJ2-1; 7 nucleotides line up with TRBD2. The CDR3 runs to 12 residues. The germline gives CDR1 SGHNT, CDR2 YENEEA. The V gene end was trimmed by 2 bases and the J gene end by 9 bases; junction bases not matched to a gene: 1.

The gene calls are TRBV6-5 and TRBJ2-7; 7 bases map to TRBD1. The CDR3 runs 15 residues. The V gene end was trimmed by 6 bases and the J gene end by 2 bases; junction bases not matched to a gene: 10. CDR1 and CDR2 (germline): MNHEY, SVGAGI. The CDR3, as DNA: TGTGCCAGCAGCGAGGGGACAGCAATAGCCTACGAGCAGTACGTC. Residues: CASSEGTAIAYEQYV.

The chain is built from TRBV7-9 and TRBJ2-1; possibly TRBD1 for D (6 bases). Deletions cut 5 bases from V and 14 bases from J, with 19 bases between. Per the germline V gene, CDR1 is SEHNR and CDR2 is FQNEAQ (reference sequence). The CDR3 sequence is 13 residues long. Here the CDR3 reads CASSPNLGTWKFF. The CDR3 region has the DNA TGTGCCAGCAGCCCTAACCTCGGGACATGGAAGTTCTTC.

The chain has TRBV4-1 and TRBJ2-1, with D possibly matching TRBD1 (6 bases). The CDR3 has 17 amino acids. Germline CDR1 is MGHRA and CDR2 is YSYEKL. V lost 2 bases and J lost 3, with 17 bases in between. The CDR3 DNA reads TGCGCCAGCAGCCAATCCAGGGGCATGGTAGACTACAATGAGCAGTTCTTC. Translating gives CASSQSRGMVDYNEQFF.

This clone appeared a few times. The chain couples TRBV2 to TRBJ2-4; maybe TRBD2 (6 bases). CDR1 and CDR2 (germline): SNHLY, FYNNEI. The CDR3 loop spans 12 amino acids. V dropped 8 bases and J dropped 6 bases, with 11 bases sitting between them. In DNA, the CDR3 is TGTGCCAGCGGGGGGTCGGGAAACATTCAGTACTTC. Translating gives CASGGSGNIQYF.

The rearrangement uses TRBV29-1 and TRBJ1-3; no reliable D call. CDR1 and CDR2 (germline): SQVTM, ANQGSEA. The CDR3 is made up of 12 amino acids. V lost 5 bases and J 0 bases, leaving 5 bases between the germline ends. CDR3: CSVQVSGNTIYF. In DNA, the CDR3 is TGCAGCGTTCAGGTCTCTGGAAACACCATATATTTT.

This clone occurred a few times. The chain uses TRBV7-3 and TRBJ2-1, with D perhaps matching TRBD1 (5 bases). The V gene lost 4 bases and the J gene lost 8 bases, with 12 bases spanning the gap. The CDR3 consists of 13 residues. CDR1 SGHTA and CDR2 FQGTGA come from the germline V gene. The CDR3 is CASSSRQTHEQFF. DNA for the CDR3: TGTGCCAGCAGCTCCCGACAGACCCATGAGCAGTTCTTC.

The CDR3 sequence is CASSSSAQTNYGYTF. The CDR3 coding sequence is TGTGCCAGCAGCTCCAGTGCACAGACAAACTATGGCTACACCTTC. The V call is TRBV11-3, the J call TRBJ1-2, with D uncertain. Trimming pared 4 bases from V and 2 bases from J, leaving 14 bases between. Germline V CDR1 and CDR2: SGHNT, YENEEA. CDR3 length: 15 amino acids.

The gene calls are TRBV6-1 and TRBJ1-3, with 11 nucleotides matching TRBD1. Germline V gene lookup returns CDR1 MNHNS and CDR2 SASEGT. The CDR3 has 17 amino acids. J was trimmed by 3 bases and V by 4 bases; bases with no gene match: 8. DNA for the CDR3: TGTGCCAGCAGTGGCGGACAGGGGGCCCTATATGGAAACACCATATATTTT. As protein: CASSGGQGALYGNTIYF.

The J gene is TRBJ2-7, the V gene TRBV6-5; D gene unclear. This CDR3 is built from 12 residues. Trimming took off 6 bases at V and 0 bases at J, with 6 bases between the two ends. Germline V gene data show CDR1 as MNHEY and CDR2 as SVGAGI. The CDR3 here is CASRGSSYEQYV. In nucleotides, the CDR3 is TGTGCCAGCAGGGGCAGCTCCTACGAGCAGTACGTC.

The chain links TRBV5-1 to TRBJ1-1; TRBD1 aligns across 7 bases. The germline V gene encodes CDR1 SGHRS and CDR2 YFSETQ. Unmatched junction bases numbered 3, after V lost 0 bases and J lost 1 base. The CDR3 contains 15 residues. The CDR3, as DNA: TGCGCCAGCAGCTTGGGGGACAGCCGGAACACTGAAGCTTTCTTT. Its translation is CASSLGDSRNTEAFF.

The chain has TRBV19 and TRBJ1-4; no clear D. The CDR3 runs 14 residues. The V gene lost 3 bases and the J gene lost 0 bases, with 5 bases spanning the gap. CDR1 and CDR2 from the germline V gene are LNHDA and SQIVND (reference sequence). CDR3 sequence: CASSMSTTNEKLFF. The CDR3 region has the DNA TGTGCCAGTAGTATGAGTACAACTAATGAAAAACTGTTTTTT.

This CDR3 is CASSVLLAAGAQYF. The DNA of the CDR3 is TGCGCCAGCAGCGTCCTACTAGCCGCCGGGGCCCAGTACTTC. The chain links TRBV5-1 to TRBJ2-5; D is perhaps TRBD2 (6 bases). V was cut by 4 bases and J by 9 bases, with 19 bases left in between. This CDR3 region has 14 residues. Germline assignment: CDR1 SGHRS and CDR2 YFSETQ.

The J gene is TRBJ1-4, the V gene TRBV4-2; D ambiguous. The CDR3 length is 13 residues. The V gene's germline CDR1 is LGHNA and CDR2 YNFKEQ. V was pared by 4 bases and J by 7 bases, with 10 bases between. Here the CDR3 DNA reads TGTGCCAGCAGCCTCCCGGCGGGTGAAAAACTGTTTTTT. It translates to CASSLPAGEKLFF.

This chain connects TRBV20-1 to TRBJ2-5; 9 nucleotides match TRBD1. The CDR3 runs to 13 residues. J gave up 5 bases and V 5 bases, and 6 bases lay outside the gene matches. Looked up from germline, CDR1 is DFQATT and CDR2 is SNEGSKA (reference sequence). This CDR3 is CSAGGTGYETQYF. As DNA, the CDR3 is TGCAGTGCTGGTGGGACAGGGTACGAGACCCAGTACTTC.

V gene TRBV5-1 combines with J gene TRBJ2-2; TRBD1 is a possible D gene (6 bases). From germline, CDR1 is SGHRS and CDR2 YFSETQ. The CDR3 loop spans 15 amino acids. V was trimmed by 1 base and J by 2 bases, leaving 9 bases between them. CDR3 DNA sequence: TGCGCCAGCAGCTTGAACAGGGTCAACACCGGGGAGCTGTTTTTT. The encoded protein is CASSLNRVNTGELFF.

The chain has TRBV6-5 and TRBJ1-4; D remains unclear. Germline CDR1 MNHEY, CDR2 SVGAGI. V lost 5 bases, J lost 15 bases, and 19 bases lay in between. The CDR3 has 13 residues. CDR3 sequence: CASSPGSTRRLFF. The CDR3, as DNA: TGTGCCAGCAGTCCCGGATCCACTAGGAGGTTGTTTTTT.

The chain recombines TRBV11-2 with TRBJ2-1; D is perhaps TRBD2 (5 bases). Germline CDR1 and CDR2: SGHAT and FQNNGV. V dropped 1 base and J dropped 3 bases, with 10 bases sitting between them. There are 15 residues in the CDR3. The CDR3, as DNA: TGTGCCAGCAGCTTAGGAATAGCGCGCTACAATGAGCAGTTCTTC. As protein: CASSLGIARYNEQFF.

This chain joins TRBV21-1 and TRBJ2-7; TRBD1, the table's D call, was not compared with the DNA. TRBV21-1 is designated a pseudogene. The CDR3 sequence is 17 residues long. CDR3: CASMFPGPCAAIYEQYV. The CDR3 DNA is TGTGCCAGCATGTTCCCAGGGCCTTGCGCGGCTATCTACGAGCAGTACGTC.

The rearrangement joins TRBV18 to TRBJ1-2, with TRBD1 identical over 7 bases. This CDR3 is 17 amino acids long. CDR1 and CDR2 from the germline V gene are KGHSH and LQKENI. V was clipped by 2 bases and J by 4 bases; unmatched bases: 13. The CDR3 sequence is CASSPTPTTGFVYGYTF. The CDR3 nucleotides are TGTGCCAGCTCACCAACCCCCACGACAGGGTTCGTCTATGGCTACACCTTC.

V usage is TRBV19 and J usage is TRBJ2-1; TRBD2 agrees at 8 bases. The V segment lost 9 bases and the J segment 8 bases; nucleotides outside the gene matches: 12. Germline V lookup: CDR1 LNHDA, CDR2 SQIVND (reference sequence). The CDR3 length is 14 residues. In DNA, the CDR3 is TGTGCCAGCGAAGCGGCGGGAGGTATCTATGAGCAGTTCTTC. It yields the protein CASEAAGGIYEQFF.

The gene calls are TRBV29-1 and TRBJ2-3; D is unclear. The germline V gene has CDR1 SQVTM and CDR2 ANQGSEA. V was pared by 4 bases and J by 0 bases, with 5 bases between. The CDR3 has 12 residues. As DNA, the CDR3 is TGCAGCGTTGTTCTCAGCACAGATACGCAGTATTTT. It yields the protein CSVVLSTDTQYF.

The V call is TRBV14, the J call TRBJ2-1; perhaps TRBD2 as D (6 bases). Trimming took 0 bases from V and 9 from J, leaving 15 bases between them. The CDR3 has 15 amino acids. Germline CDR1 SGHDN, CDR2 FVKESK. The CDR3 DNA follows: TGTGCCAGCAGCCAAGATCGGACGGGAGTGGGTGAGCAGTTCTTC. It yields the protein CASSQDRTGVGEQFF.

This clone was observed a handful of times. The chain employs TRBV7-9 and TRBJ2-2; no reliable D call. V was cut by 6 bases and J by 1 base, with 6 bases left in between. The CDR3 totals 13 residues. Germline V gene data show CDR1 as SEHNR and CDR2 as FQNEAQ (reference sequence). The CDR3 bases are TGTGCCAGCAGGGGCTTGAACACCGGGGAGCTGTTTTTT. Its translation is CASRGLNTGELFF.